This is a list of T cell receptor beta chains from one sample in a study of cytomegalovirus exposure and HLA in healthy donors. Data came from immunoSEQ multiplex PCR; TCRdb stores just in-frame clones and leaves some out. The data show 90,000 to 130,000 clones, approximately 85% seen once. The sequenced sample was PBMCs. Receptor source: a young woman in good health and CMV-seronegative. The CDR3 runs from the conserved cysteine through the conserved F or W. The D gene is left open where the match is weak. Clone sizes are given selectively: once, few, many, or a class where the clone is expanded.

>TRBJ2-5|few|TRBV27|NA
CASSLSVASNPQQETQYF
TGTGCCAGCAGTTTATCAGTAGCTTCCAACCCCCAACAAGAGACCCAGTACTTC
>TRBJ1-6|NA|TRBV2|NA
CASRESGQRYSPLHF
TGTGCCAGCAGGGAATCAGGACAGCGTTATTCACCCCTCCACTTT
>TRBJ2-2|NA|TRBV7-6|NA
CASSSSHQNTGELFF
TGTGCCAGCAGCTCATCACATCAGAACACCGGGGAGCTGTTTTTT
>TRBJ2-7|NA|TRBV6-1|TRBD2
CASSEVWTGGYEQYF
TGTGCCAGCAGTGAAGTTTGGACGGGGGGGTACGAGCAGTACTTC
>TRBJ1-2|once|TRBV4-1|NA
CASSPRDLTENYGYTF
TGCGCCAGCAGCCCGAGAGACTTGACGGAAAACTATGGCTACACCTTC
>TRBJ2-1|few|TRBV7-3|TRBD2
CASSLTRTSGGASGYEQFF
TGTGCCAGCAGCTTAACGAGGACTAGCGGGGGGGCCAGTGGGTATGAGCAGTTCTTC
>TRBJ2-1|NA|TRBV9|TRBD2
CASSPTSGENEQFF
TGTGCCAGCAGCCCTACTAGCGGGGAGAATGAGCAGTTCTTC
>TRBJ2-7|once|TRBV5-1|NA
CASSLGRGQIHEQYF
TGCGCCAGCAGCTTGGGCCGGGGACAAATACACGAGCAGTACTTC
>TRBJ1-6|NA|TRBV2|NA
CASSVSREGSPLHF
TGTGCCAGCAGTGTGAGCAGGGAAGGTTCACCCCTCCACTTT
>TRBJ2-7|few|TRBV15|TRBD1
CATSRAGQGADEQYF
TGTGCCACCAGCAGAGCAGGACAGGGGGCAGACGAGCAGTACTTC
>TRBJ1-2|few|TRBV28|NA
CASSLQETYGYTF
TGTGCCAGCAGCCTACAGGAGACCTATGGCTACACCTTC
>TRBJ1-1|NA|TRBV5-4|TRBD1
CASSPDRVNTEAFF
TGTGCCAGCAGCCCGGACAGGGTGAACACTGAAGCTTTCTTT
>TRBJ1-6|NA|TRBV2|NA
CASSEPAGVRSPLHF
TGTGCCAGCAGTGAACCGGCGGGGGTGCGTTCACCCCTCCACTTT
>TRBJ2-4|NA|TRBV15|NA
CATSRDGGSKNIQYF
TGTGCCACCAGCAGAGATGGAGGTTCCAAAAACATTCAGTACTTC
>TRBJ1-2|once|TRBV6-5|TRBD1
CASRDAGRGLGGYTF
TGTGCCAGCAGGGACGCGGGCAGGGGGCTAGGAGGCTACACCTTC
>TRBJ2-3|NA|TRBV5-1|NA
CASRPLGGEITDTQYF
TGCGCCAGCAGACCGTTAGGGGGGGAAATCACAGATACGCAGTATTTT
>TRBJ1-4|NA|TRBV7-7|TRBD1
CASSPSTGGEEKLFF
TGTGCCAGCAGCCCCTCGACAGGGGGGGAAGAAAAACTGTTTTTT
>TRBJ2-7|NA|TRBV6-1|NA
CASSGPSTGYEQYF
TGTGCCAGCAGTGGCCCTTCGACAGGCTACGAGCAGTACTTC
>TRBJ2-7|few|TRBV6-6|NA
CASSSLREQYF
TGTGCCAGCAGTTCCCTACGAGAGCAGTACTTC
>TRBJ1-6|NA|TRBV6-1|NA
CASSEGLAGAYSPLHF
TGTGCCAGCAGTGAGGGGCTCGCGGGGGCTTATTCACCCCTCCACTTT
>TRBJ1-5|NA|TRBV4-1|NA
CASSPESSSSNQPQHF
TGCGCCAGCAGCCCCGAGTCATCTAGTAGCAATCAGCCCCAGCATTTT
>TRBJ2-7|NA|TRBV25-1|TRBD1
CASSAGQGIHEQYF
TGTGCCAGCAGTGCGGGACAGGGTATCCACGAGCAGTACTTC
>TRBJ2-7|NA|TRBV7-2|NA
CASSFWGGVRVYEQYF
TGTGCCAGCAGCTTTTGGGGAGGAGTACGGGTGTACGAGCAGTACTTC
>TRBJ2-7|NA|TRBV27|NA
CASSFRWTYEQYF
TGTGCCAGCAGTTTCAGGTGGACCTACGAGCAGTACTTC
>TRBJ1-5|NA|TRBV19|NA
CASSIGAANSNQPQHF
TGTGCCAGTAGTATAGGGGCAGCCAATAGCAATCAGCCCCAGCATTTT
>TRBJ1-1|NA|TRBV6-1|TRBD1
CASSLQGAGNTEAFF
TGTGCCAGCAGCCTCCAGGGGGCGGGAAACACTGAAGCTTTCTTT
>TRBJ1-3|NA|TRBV5-1|NA
CASSLLQGNTIYF
TGCGCCAGCAGCTTGCTACAGGGAAACACCATATATTTT
>TRBJ2-7|NA|TRBV6-1|NA
CASSEYRTAEQYF
TGTGCCAGCAGTGAATACCGCACTGCCGAGCAGTACTTC
>TRBJ2-7|NA|TRBV9|TRBD1
CASSVGHGTEDYEQYF
TGTGCCAGCAGCGTAGGTCATGGGACAGAGGACTACGAGCAGTACTTC
>TRBJ1-2|NA|TRBV5-1|TRBD1
CASSSGQIYGYTF
TGCGCCAGCAGCTCGGGACAGATCTATGGCTACACCTTC
>TRBJ2-5|once|TRBV18|NA
CASSISTVQETQYF
TGTGCCAGCTCAATCTCGACAGTCCAAGAGACCCAGTACTTC
>TRBJ2-7|NA|TRBV9|TRBD1
CASSVAAGGGDEQYF
TGTGCCAGCAGCGTAGCGGCAGGGGGCGGCGACGAGCAGTACTTC
>TRBJ2-1|NA|TRBV9|TRBD2
CASSGIAGEHYNEQFF
TGTGCCAGCAGCGGTATAGCGGGGGAACACTACAATGAGCAGTTCTTC
>TRBJ1-1|NA|TRBV28|NA
CASSLVSGGDEAFF
TGTGCCAGCAGTTTGGTGAGCGGTGGAGATGAAGCTTTCTTT
>TRBJ2-2|NA|TRBV27|NA
CASSLWSGAGGELFF
TGTGCCAGCAGTTTATGGTCAGGGGCTGGCGGGGAGCTGTTTTTT
>TRBJ2-3|NA|TRBV6-5|NA
CASHRLSTDTQYF
TGTGCCAGCCACCGGTTAAGCACAGATACGCAGTATTTT
>TRBJ2-3|once|TRBV5-1|TRBD1
CASSSEGTGGDTQYF
TGCGCCAGCAGCTCGGAGGGGACAGGGGGAGATACGCAGTATTTT
>TRBJ1-5|NA|TRBV15|NA
CATSRADLGPNNQPQHF
TGTGCCACCAGCAGAGCAGACCTAGGCCCTAACAATCAGCCCCAGCATTTT
>TRBJ1-1|few|TRBV7-8|NA
CASREMNTEAFF
TGTGCCAGCAGGGAGATGAACACTGAAGCTTTCTTT
>TRBJ2-1|NA|TRBV30|NA
CAWSVEGVPYNEQFF
TGTGCCTGGAGTGTTGAAGGGGTCCCCTACAATGAGCAGTTCTTC